This TCR beta chain was found in a study of T cells expressing NK-cell markers. Study in general: The study drew TCR beta repertoires from sorted CD3+CD56+NKG2C+, CD3+CD56+NKG2C- and CD3+CD56-NKG2C+ T cells.

TCRdb reprocessed the 5' RACE reads, with one entry per CDR3 protein and no DNA. The listing records some 410,000 distinct CDR3 sequences. This CDR3 contains 15 residues. CDR1 LNHNV and CDR2 YYDKDF come from the germline V gene (reference sequence). The sequenced material came from blood T cells: a sorted CD56 or NKG2C T cell subset, CD4+ or CD8+ T cells, or bulk PBMC T cells (not recorded which). The clonotype comes from a woman aged 18 to 69 in good health. The chain couples TRBV15 to TRBJ2-5. The CDR3 is CATSRDRLFEETQYF.